The 17 T cell receptor beta chains in this list originate from one sample, sequenced in a study of a mutant IDH1 vaccine in newly diagnosed glioma. Time point described: week 11, during vaccination. Vaccination comprised doses that each held 300 ug of mutant IDH1 20-mer peptide, plus topical imiquimod. Their antigen targets remain unknown. The repertoire was sequenced with immunoSEQ multiplex PCR; TCRdb's copy has only in-frame clones and lacks some. The sample contains 50,000 to 65,000 clones, approximately 84% of which appear only once. The material sequenced was PBMCs, taken from a glioma patient whose treatment included an IDH1 peptide vaccine. The source is a woman aged 45-65 years with glioma.

The chain is built from TRBV2 and TRBJ1-6; D is perhaps TRBD1 (5 bases). Trimming removed 5 bases from V and 10 bases from J, with 15 bases in between. From germline, CDR1 is SNHLY and CDR2 FYNNEI. This CDR3 has 14 residues. The CDR3 here is CASSRTGRESPLHF. Written as DNA, the CDR3 is TGTGCCAGCAGTCGAACCGGCAGGGAATCACCCCTCCACTTT.

The CDR3 is CASSEGGARYTEAFF. As DNA, the CDR3 is TGTGCCAGTAGCGAGGGCGGGGCGCGATACACTGAAGCTTTCTTT. This chain joins TRBV19 and TRBJ1-1; D may be TRBD1 (5 bases). Germline CDR1 LNHDA, CDR2 SQIVND (reference sequence). Trimming left V 6 bases short and J 3 bases short, with 17 bases between. The CDR3 runs 15 residues.

V usage is TRBV7-3 and J usage is TRBJ1-2, with 12 bases matching TRBD1. Germline V CDR1 and CDR2: SGHTA, FQGTGA. The trim removed 5 bases at V and 0 bases at J, leaving 7 bases unmatched. The CDR3 covers 17 residues. The CDR3: CASSPGGQGASNYGYTF. For the CDR3, the DNA is TGTGCCAGCAGCCCCGGGGGACAGGGGGCCTCTAACTATGGCTACACCTTC. Complete variable domain (other parts from reference TRBV7-3 and TRBJ1-2): GAGVSQTPSNKVTEKGKYVELRCDPISGHTALYWYRQSLGQGPEFLIYFQGTGAADDSGLPNDRFFAVRPEGSVSTLKIQRTERGDSAVYLCASSPGGQGASNYGYTFGSGTRLTVV.

The CDR3 nucleotides are TGTGCCAGTAGTATTATGTACACAGGGCTCGGGGAAAAACTGTTTTTT. Its translation: CASSIMYTGLGEKLFF. The chain carries TRBV19 and TRBJ1-4, with D maybe TRBD1 (6 bases). The CDR3 totals 16 residues. Trimming left V 3 bases short and J 8 bases short, with 19 bases between. CDR1 is LNHDA and CDR2 is SQIVND in the germline V gene (reference sequence).

The chain recombines TRBV30 with TRBJ2-7; 7 nucleotides align to TRBD1. Trimming at V came to 2 bases and at J to 9 bases, leaving 13 bases not matched to a gene. Looked up from germline, CDR1 is GTSNPN and CDR2 is SVGIG (reference sequence). The CDR3 loop spans 14 amino acids. The DNA for the CDR3 is TGTGCCTGGAGTTCCTCTGACAGGGCCCGCGGGCAGTACTTC. As protein: CAWSSSDRARGQYF.

V is TRBV19 and J is TRBJ2-1; possibly TRBD1 for D (6 bases). V shed 4 bases and J shed 4 bases, with 23 bases lying between them. The germline V gene encodes CDR1 LNHDA and CDR2 SQIVND (reference sequence). The CDR3 length is 18 residues. The CDR3, as DNA: TGTGCCAGTAGTAGGCGGACAGCCGGGATACAGCCTTACAATGAGCAGTTCTTC. This gives the protein CASSRRTAGIQPYNEQFF. Complete variable domain (other parts from reference TRBV19 and TRBJ2-1): DGGITQSPKYLFRKEGQNVTLSCEQNLNHDAMYWYRQDPGQGLRLIYYSQIVNDFQKGDIAEGYSVSREKKESFPLTVTSAQKNPTAFYLCASSRRTAGIQPYNEQFFGPGTRLTVL.

V usage is TRBV30 and J usage is TRBJ1-2; weak D call: TRBD1 (6 bases). The V and J ends lost 4 bases and 5 bases respectively, with 11 bases between them. The CDR3 consists of 12 residues. Germline-derived CDR1 and CDR2 are GTSNPN and SVGIG (reference sequence). CDR3 sequence: CAWNTGIYGYTF. Here the CDR3 DNA reads TGTGCCTGGAACACAGGGATATATGGCTACACCTTC.

The chain has TRBV4-2 and TRBJ2-2; maybe TRBD2 (6 bases). The CDR3 spans 18 residues. Trimming removed 3 bases at V and 5 bases at J, with 22 bases between. Germline CDR1 reads LGHNA; CDR2 reads YNFKEQ. CDR3 sequence: CASSQTARRSGGTGELFF. CDR3 bases: TGTGCCAGCAGCCAGACGGCGAGAAGGTCCGGGGGTACCGGGGAGCTGTTTTTT.

The gene calls are TRBV5-1 and TRBJ1-5; 7 nucleotides align to TRBD1. The germline V gene encodes CDR1 SGHRS and CDR2 YFSETQ. CDR3 length equals 14 residues. The V and J ends lost 4 bases and 2 bases, in that order; junction bases with no gene match: 3. CDR3 nucleotides: TGCGCCAGCAGCATTGGGACAGGCAATCAGCCCCAGCATTTT. It specifies CASSIGTGNQPQHF.

The chain employs TRBV6-1 and TRBJ2-7; 10 bases agree with TRBD1. Unmatched junction bases numbered 6, after V lost 6 bases and J lost 4 bases. Per germline, CDR1 MNHNS and CDR2 SASEGT. This CDR3 is built from 14 residues. CDR3 DNA sequence: TGTGCCAGCAGGCCGGGACAGGGGCAATACGAGCAGTACTTC. Protein sequence: CASRPGQGQYEQYF.

For the CDR3, the DNA is TGCAGCGTTGTAGAGGGGAATGGCTACACCTTC. As protein: CSVVEGNGYTF. The rearrangement links TRBV29-1 to TRBJ1-2; a possible D gene is TRBD1 (5 bases). The CDR3 is 11 residues long. V lost 4 bases and J lost 6, with 9 bases in between. CDR1 SQVTM and CDR2 ANQGSEA come from the germline V gene. The variable domain in full, with the rest retrieved from reference TRBV29-1 and TRBJ1-2, is SAVISQKPSRDICQRGTSLTIQCQVDSQVTMMFWYRQQPGQSLTLIATANQGSEATYESGFVIDKFPISRPNLTFSTLTVSNMSPEDSSIYLCSVVEGNGYTFGSGTRLTVV.

The chain links TRBV10-3 to TRBJ2-5; 7 bases are shared with TRBD1. This CDR3 spans 11 amino acids. CDR1 and CDR2 (germline): ENHRY, SYGVKD. The J segment lost 3 bases and the V segment lost 10 bases, leaving 2 bases of the junction unmatched. The CDR3, as DNA: TGTGCCAGCCAGGGGGAAGAGACCCAGTACTTC. Protein product: CASQGEETQYF.

The chain links TRBV6-4 to TRBJ2-2, with D unclear. Germline V gives CDR1 MRHNA, CDR2 SNTAGT. Trimming removed 0 bases from V and 4 bases from J, with 3 bases in between. There are 13 residues in the CDR3. The CDR3 is CASSDSTTGELFF. Here the CDR3 DNA reads TGTGCCAGCAGTGACTCGACCACCGGGGAGCTGTTTTTT.

J is TRBJ1-5 and V is TRBV2; unclear D gene. The CDR3 loop spans 12 amino acids. Looked up from germline, CDR1 is SNHLY and CDR2 is FYNNEI. The germline V and J ends were trimmed by 8 bases and 4 bases, with 9 bases remaining between them. The CDR3 region has the DNA TGTGCCAGCTGTGGGGAAAATCAGCCCCAGCATTTT. As protein: CASCGENQPQHF. Full variable domain (missing parts from reference TRBV2 and TRBJ1-5): EPEVTQTPSHQVTQMGQEVILRCVPISNHLYFYWYRQILGQKVEFLVSFYNNEISEKSEIFDDQFSVERPDGSNFTLKIRSTKLEDSAMYFCASCGENQPQHFGDGTRLSIL.

This rearrangement joins TRBV7-2 to TRBJ2-7; 11 bases are shared with TRBD2. Germline V lookup: CDR1 SGHTA, CDR2 FQGNSA. Losses at the gene ends were 2 bases for V and 3 bases for J; bases not matched to a gene: 3. The CDR3 has 15 amino acids. In DNA form, the CDR3 reads TGTGCCAGCAGCTTAAGTCTAGCGGGGGGCTACGAGCAGTACTTC. It specifies CASSLSLAGGYEQYF.

In this sample, this clone turned up once. This chain uses TRBV29-1 with TRBJ1-1, with TRBD1 identical over 7 bases. Germline CDR1 is SQVTM and CDR2 is ANQGSEA. The CDR3 spans 13 residues. J was trimmed by 3 bases and V by 6 bases; bases with no gene match: 7. The CDR3 nucleotides are TGCAGCGTGGCGGGACAGTTGGACACTGAAGCTTTCTTT. Translation gives CSVAGQLDTEAFF.

The chain is built from TRBV14 and TRBJ1-2, with a weak D call TRBD1 (5 bases). Germline CDR1 reads SGHDN; CDR2 reads FVKESK. CDR3 length: 14 residues. With 4 bases removed from V and 4 bases from J, the gap between germline ends came to 13 bases. CDR3 loop: CASSRDGSPYGYTF. As DNA, the CDR3 is TGTGCCAGCAGCCGGGACGGAAGTCCCTATGGCTACACCTTC.